Below, 13 T cell receptor beta chains from the same sample are listed, as sequenced in a study of blood T cell repertoires in COVID-19. Sequenced by immunoSEQ multiplex PCR; TCRdb stores in-frame clones only, minus some. The table records a few hundred thousand clones, about 88% of them present only once. The sequenced material came from peripheral blood. These TCRs come from a woman aged 50 to 65 with COVID-19, enrolled during active disease.

The chain uses TRBV27 and TRBJ2-7; 7 bases align to TRBD1. V lost 5 bases to trimming and J lost 4 bases; unmatched junction nucleotides: 8. This CDR3 is 14 amino acids long. Per the germline V gene, CDR1 is MNHEY and CDR2 is SMNVEV (reference sequence). The CDR3 here is CASSPRARGYEQYF. CDR3 bases: TGTGCCAGCAGTCCAAGGGCCAGGGGGTACGAGCAGTACTTC.

J is TRBJ2-7 and V is TRBV5-5; D is undetermined. The germline V gene has CDR1 SGHKS and CDR2 YYEKEE (reference sequence). The CDR3 covers 13 residues. Trimming left V 1 base short and J 0 bases short, with 5 bases between. In nucleotides, the CDR3 is TGTGCCAGCAGCTTGCTACCCTCCTACGAGCAGTACGTC. This gives the protein CASSLLPSYEQYV.

The chain is built from TRBV25-1 and TRBJ1-5; weak D call: TRBD1 (5 bases). CDR1 MGHDK and CDR2 SYGVNS come from the germline V gene. V was clipped by 1 base and J by 9 bases, with 13 bases between them. The length of the CDR3 is 14 residues. The CDR3 bases are TGTGCCAGCAGTGAATCCGGGGGGGGGAGGCCCCAGCATTTT. This codes for CASSESGGGRPQHF.

To note about this clone: Other nucleotide sequences from this sample produce the same CDR3. This chain joins TRBV7-2 and TRBJ1-1, with D perhaps matching TRBD1 (5 bases). Trimming cost V 1 base and J 5 bases, with 8 bases left between them. The CDR3 runs to 13 residues. Germline-derived CDR1 and CDR2 are SGHTA and FQGNSA. CDR3 loop: CASSLGGRTEAFF. The DNA for the CDR3 is TGTGCCAGCAGCTTAGGGGGGAGGACTGAAGCTTTCTTT.

The V call is TRBV2, the J call TRBJ2-3; 12 bases match TRBD2. Germline assignment: CDR1 SNHLY and CDR2 FYNNEI. The V segment lost 7 bases and the J segment 6 bases; nucleotides outside the gene matches: 14. The CDR3 consists of 17 residues. CDR3 residues: CASTSPALAGGRDTQYF. The CDR3 coding sequence is TGTGCCAGCACTTCGCCCGCACTAGCGGGGGGACGGGATACGCAGTATTTT.

The J gene is TRBJ2-1, the V gene TRBV27, with 7 bases identical to TRBD1. Germline CDR1 reads MNHEY; CDR2 reads SMNVEV (reference sequence). V was pared by 2 bases and J by 4 bases, with 2 bases of the junction left unmatched. The CDR3 is 14 amino acids. The CDR3 DNA follows: TGTGCCAGCAGTTTAGGGACAGATTACAATGAGCAGTTCTTC. It specifies CASSLGTDYNEQFF.

V usage is TRBV6-5 and J usage is TRBJ1-1; unclear D gene. Germline V gene sequence: CDR1 MNHEY, CDR2 SVGAGI. This CDR3 contains 14 residues. Trimming shortened V by 0 bases and J by 4 bases, and 9 bases separated the two germline ends. The CDR3 nucleotides read TGTGCCAGCAGTTACTCGAGGTTGGGCACTGAAGCTTTCTTT. This translates into CASSYSRLGTEAFF.

The chain recombines TRBV5-1 with TRBJ1-1, with a weak D call TRBD1 (6 bases). The CDR3 spans 15 residues. Between the trimmed V and J ends, which lost 1 base and 4 bases, there was a span of 14 bases. Per the germline V gene, CDR1 is SGHRS and CDR2 is YFSETQ. DNA for the CDR3: TGCGCCAGCAGCTTGACAGGGAAAGGAGGCACTGAAGCTTTCTTT. It encodes CASSLTGKGGTEAFF.

With regard to this clone: The same CDR3 arises from other DNA sequences in this sample as well. The rearrangement links TRBV28 to TRBJ2-3, with D possibly TRBD2 on 7 matching bases. This CDR3 is 16 amino acids long. Trimming left V 2 bases short and J 1 base short, with 13 bases between. Germline values: CDR1 MDHEN, CDR2 SYDVKM. The CDR3 DNA follows: TGTGCCAGCAGTTTAAAGGGAGGGGGTCGCACAGATACGCAGTATTTT. As protein: CASSLKGGGRTDTQYF.

The gene calls are TRBV5-1 and TRBJ2-2; D perhaps matches TRBD1 (8 bases). Trimming removed 6 bases at V and 5 bases at J, with 17 bases between. Germline-derived CDR1 and CDR2 are SGHRS and YFSETQ. The CDR3 sequence is 15 residues long. CDR3 loop: CASTMSGTGTGELFF. The CDR3, as DNA: TGCGCCAGCACTATGAGCGGGACAGGAACCGGGGAGCTGTTTTTT.

The chain has TRBV5-6 and TRBJ2-7; 7 bases line up with TRBD2. J lost 2 bases, V lost 4 bases, and 12 bases had no gene match. CDR1 and CDR2 (germline): SGHDT, YYEEEE. This CDR3 spans 16 amino acids. The CDR3 sequence is CASSPTPGGNPYEQYF. The DNA for the CDR3 is TGTGCCAGCAGCCCTACACCGGGGGGAAACCCCTACGAGCAGTACTTC. The complete variable domain, with remaining parts taken from reference TRBV5-6 and TRBJ2-7, reads DAGVTQSPTHLIKTRGQQVTLRCSPKSGHDTVSWYQQALGQGPQFIFQYYEEEERQRGNFPDRFSGHQFPNYSSELNVNALLLGDSALYLCASSPTPGGNPYEQYFGPGTRLTVT.

The J gene is TRBJ1-2, the V gene TRBV6-5, with TRBD1 matching over 8 bases. Trimming at V came to 7 bases and at J to 4 bases, leaving 5 bases not matched to a gene. The germline V gene encodes CDR1 MNHEY and CDR2 SVGAGI. This CDR3 spans 13 amino acids. CDR3 DNA sequence: TGTGCCAGCACCCTTGGACAGGGCTATGGCTACACCTTC. It yields the protein CASTLGQGYGYTF.

The chain has TRBV13 and TRBJ2-2; 8 bases are shared with TRBD1. CDR1 is PRHDT, CDR2 FYEKMQ, per germline (reference sequence). CDR3 length equals 15 residues. V trimming: 5 bases; J trimming: 5 bases; junction bases outside the gene matches: 7. The chain's CDR3 is CASSPRQGRTGELFF. The CDR3 DNA follows: TGTGCCAGCAGCCCCCGACAGGGGAGAACCGGGGAGCTGTTTTTT.